This T cell receptor beta chain stems from a study of T cell repertoires in cytomegalovirus infection. Study context: Selected CMV epitopes included recently identified HLA-C-restricted ones as well as well-studied HLA-B-restricted ones. It can be stated that public TCR beta signatures indicated CMV infection as well as a matching HLA type. Whole-study results and caveats: HLA-C-restricted CMV clonotypes gave the most frequent clonotype in two of eight donors.

Germline CDR1 is SGHTA and CDR2 is FQGNSA. CDR3 length: 16 residues. V lost 5 bases to trimming and J lost 0 bases, with 11 bases between them. Only a few counts were recorded for this clonotype. Its antigen is unknown. TCRdb used MiXCR to reprocess the reads, holding one entry per CDR3 protein. The sample consists of fewer than 1,000,000 distinct CDR3 sequences, approximately 30% of them appearing once. Sample: cultured CD8+ T cells from PBMCs, taken from culture after CMV antigen stimulation. The V and J genes are TRBV7-2 and TRBJ1-6; possible D gene TRBD1, 5 bases. The TCR comes from a human donor in good health (CMV status not recorded). Some clones in this sample may be carry-over from other donors' samples. CDR3 DNA sequence: TGTGCCAGCAGCCGAGGGGCGAGCTCCTATAATTCACCCCTCCACTTT. Its protein is CASSRGASSYNSPLHF.